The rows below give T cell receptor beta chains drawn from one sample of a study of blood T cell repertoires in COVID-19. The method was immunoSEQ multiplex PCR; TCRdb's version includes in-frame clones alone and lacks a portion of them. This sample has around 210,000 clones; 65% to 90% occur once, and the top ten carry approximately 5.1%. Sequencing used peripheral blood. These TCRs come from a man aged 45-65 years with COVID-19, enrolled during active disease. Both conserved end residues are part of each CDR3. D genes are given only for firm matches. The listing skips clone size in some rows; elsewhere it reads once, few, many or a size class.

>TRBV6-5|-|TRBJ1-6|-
CASSTGNSPLHF
TGTGCCAGCAGTACCGGGAATTCACCCCTCCACTTT
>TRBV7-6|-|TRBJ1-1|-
CASSLVFMAGLNTEAFF
TGTGCCAGCAGCTTAGTCTTCATGGCAGGCCTGAACACTGAAGCTTTCTTT
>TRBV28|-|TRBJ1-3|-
CASSLVRAISGNTIYF
TGTGCCAGCAGCCTGGTGAGGGCGATCTCTGGAAACACCATATATTTT
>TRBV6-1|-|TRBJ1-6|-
CASSEGGRGNSPLHF
TGTGCCAGCAGTGAAGGCGGCAGGGGCAACTCACCCCTCCACTTT
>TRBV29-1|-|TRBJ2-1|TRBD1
CSVEGDRAYNEQFF
TGCAGCGTTGAGGGGGACAGAGCGTACAATGAGCAGTTCTTC
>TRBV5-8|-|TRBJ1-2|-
CASSFRFYGYTF
TGTGCCAGCAGCTTCCGGTTCTATGGCTACACCTTC
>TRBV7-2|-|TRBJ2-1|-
CASSLVGGGYYNEQFF
TGTGCCAGCAGCTTAGTGGGCGGGGGCTATTACAATGAGCAGTTCTTC
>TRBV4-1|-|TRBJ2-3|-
CASSQDPGGWPQYF
TGCGCCAGCAGCCAAGACCCTGGAGGTTGGCCGCAGTATTTT
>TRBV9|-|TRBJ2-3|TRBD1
CASSEGQGYTDTQYF
TGTGCCAGCAGCGAAGGACAGGGCTACACAGATACGCAGTATTTT
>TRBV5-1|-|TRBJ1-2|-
CASSLGGQTSDGYTF
TGCGCCAGCAGCTTAGGCGGACAAACGTCCGATGGCTACACCTTC
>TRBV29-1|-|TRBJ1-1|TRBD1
CSAGQMNTEAFF
TGCAGCGCGGGACAGATGAACACTGAAGCTTTCTTT
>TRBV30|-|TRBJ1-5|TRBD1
CAWGTGDQPQHF
TGTGCCTGGGGGACAGGGGATCAGCCCCAGCATTTT
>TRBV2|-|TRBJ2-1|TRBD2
CATPSGQNEQFF
TGTGCCACCCCTAGCGGGCAAAATGAGCAGTTCTTC
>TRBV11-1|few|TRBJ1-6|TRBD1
CASSWTGGRSPLHF
TGTGCCAGCAGCTGGACAGGGGGTCGCTCACCCCTCCACTTT
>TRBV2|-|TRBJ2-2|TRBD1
CASSSQGQGVHTGELFF
TGTGCCAGCAGCAGTCAGGGACAGGGGGTTCACACCGGGGAGCTGTTTTTT
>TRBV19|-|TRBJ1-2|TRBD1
CASSRDSVGYGYTF
TGTGCCAGTAGTCGGGACAGCGTTGGCTATGGCTACACCTTC
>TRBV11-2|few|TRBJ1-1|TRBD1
CASSPDRENTEAFF
TGTGCCAGCAGCCCGGACAGGGAGAACACTGAAGCTTTCTTT
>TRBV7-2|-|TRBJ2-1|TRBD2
CASSLGSGGYNEQFF
TGTGCCAGCAGCTTAGGTAGCGGGGGTTACAATGAGCAGTTCTTC
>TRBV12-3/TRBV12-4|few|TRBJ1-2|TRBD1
CASRRTGNYGYTF
TGTGCCAGCAGGCGGACAGGGAACTATGGCTACACCTTC
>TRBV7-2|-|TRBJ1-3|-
CASKPRGGNGNTIYF
TGTGCCAGCAAACCCCGCGGGGGAAATGGAAACACCATATATTTT
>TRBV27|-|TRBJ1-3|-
CASSSRGAGLENTIYF
TGTGCCAGCAGCTCAAGAGGGGCGGGATTGGAAAACACCATATATTTT
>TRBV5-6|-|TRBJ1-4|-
CASSLWALSATNEKLFF
TGTGCCAGCAGCTTGTGGGCACTTAGTGCAACTAATGAAAAACTGTTTTTT
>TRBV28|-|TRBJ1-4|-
CASSLFGGQTNEKLFF
TGTGCCAGCAGTTTATTCGGGGGGCAGACTAATGAAAAACTGTTTTTT
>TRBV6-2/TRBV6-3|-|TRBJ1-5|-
CASSPFLGSNQPQHF
TGTGCCAGCAGCCCTTTCCTCGGTTCCAATCAGCCCCAGCATTTT
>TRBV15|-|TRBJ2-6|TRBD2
CATSRGGTGGSSGANVLTF
TGTGCCACCAGCAGGGGGGGGACGGGTGGATCCTCTGGGGCCAACGTCCTGACTTTC
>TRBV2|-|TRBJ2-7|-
CASTTATYEQYF
TGTGCCAGCACCACAGCTACCTACGAGCAGTACTTC
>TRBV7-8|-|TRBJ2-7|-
CASSLGRGIRLVLTSSYEQYF
TGTGCCAGCAGCTTAGGGAGGGGTATAAGATTGGTCCTAACCAGCTCCTACGAGCAGTACTTC
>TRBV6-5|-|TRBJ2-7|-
CASSYAAWSYEQYF
TGTGCCAGCAGTTACGCGGCGTGGTCCTACGAGCAGTACTTC
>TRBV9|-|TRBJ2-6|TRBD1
CASSAELGQGSGANVLTF
TGTGCCAGCAGCGCCGAACTAGGACAGGGGTCCGGGGCCAACGTCCTGACTTTC
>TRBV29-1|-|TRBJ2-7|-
CSGGRSSYEQYF
TGCAGTGGTGGGCGCAGCTCCTACGAGCAGTACTTC
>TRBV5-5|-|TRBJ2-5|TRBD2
CASSSRTSETQYF
TGTGCCAGCAGCTCCAGGACTAGTGAGACCCAGTACTTC
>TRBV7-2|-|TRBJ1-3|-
CASSLMGASGNTIYF
TGTGCCAGCAGCTTAATGGGGGCCTCTGGAAACACCATATATTTT
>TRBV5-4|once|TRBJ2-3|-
CASSSAPRGVRFSFSDTQYF
TGTGCCAGCAGCTCAGCCCCCCGCGGGGTAAGATTTAGTTTTAGTGATACGCAGTATTTT
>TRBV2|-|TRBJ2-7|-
CASSEILAGTYEQYF
TGTGCCAGCAGTGAAATCTTGGCAGGTACCTACGAGCAGTACTTC
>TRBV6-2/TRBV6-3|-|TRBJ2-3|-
CASSYSERSTDTQYF
TGTGCCAGCAGTTACTCGGAGCGGAGCACAGATACGCAGTATTTT
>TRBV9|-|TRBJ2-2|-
CASSVGRTTGELFF
TGTGCCAGCAGCGTAGGTAGAACCACCGGGGAGCTGTTTTTT
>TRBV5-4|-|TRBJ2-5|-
CASSLGQTDQETQYF
TGTGCCAGCAGCTTGGGTCAAACGGACCAAGAGACCCAGTACTTC
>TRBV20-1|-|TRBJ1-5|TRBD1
CSASFLKGQSNQPQHF
TGCAGTGCTAGTTTTTTGAAGGGACAGAGCAATCAGCCCCAGCATTTT
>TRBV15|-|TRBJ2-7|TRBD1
CATSIETGAFYEQYF
TGTGCCACCAGCATAGAAACAGGGGCCTTCTACGAGCAGTACTTC
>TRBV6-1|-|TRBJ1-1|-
CASSETGRNTEAFF
TGTGCCAGCAGTGAAACAGGTAGAAACACTGAAGCTTTCTTT
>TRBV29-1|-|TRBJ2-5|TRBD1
CSGRDRDKTQYF
TGCAGCGGCCGGGACAGGGACAAGACCCAGTACTTC
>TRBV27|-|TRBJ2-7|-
CAVGPGHYEQYF
TGTGCCGTCGGACCAGGGCACTACGAGCAGTACTTC
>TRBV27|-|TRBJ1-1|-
CASSSAQGRDTEAFF
TGTGCCAGCAGTTCCGCACAGGGTCGGGACACTGAAGCTTTCTTT
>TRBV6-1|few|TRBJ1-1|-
CASSSQPTGTEAFF
TGTGCCAGCAGTTCCCAACCGACGGGCACTGAAGCTTTCTTT
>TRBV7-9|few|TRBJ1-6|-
CASSLGEGYSPLHF
TGTGCCAGCAGCTTAGGGGAGGGTTATTCACCCCTCCACTTT
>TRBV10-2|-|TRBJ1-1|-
CASYYRENTEAFF
TGCGCCAGTTACTATCGTGAGAATACTGAAGCTTTCTTT
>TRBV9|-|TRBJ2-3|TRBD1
CASSARTGRTDTQYF
TGTGCCAGCAGCGCCAGGACAGGGAGGACAGATACGCAGTATTTT
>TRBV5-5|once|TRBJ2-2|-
CASSQAYTGELFF
TGTGCCAGCAGTCAGGCTTACACCGGGGAGCTGTTTTTT
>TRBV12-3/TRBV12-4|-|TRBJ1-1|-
CASTLQQQTEAFF
TGTGCCAGCACCTTACAACAGCAAACTGAAGCTTTCTTT
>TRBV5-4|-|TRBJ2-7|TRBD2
CASSYERGENYEQYF
TGTGCCAGCAGCTACGAGCGGGGGGAAAACTACGAGCAGTACTTC
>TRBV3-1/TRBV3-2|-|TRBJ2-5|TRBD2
CASSHSGEGETQYF
TGTGCCAGCAGCCATTCTGGGGAGGGGGAGACCCAGTACTTC
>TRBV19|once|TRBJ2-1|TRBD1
CASSSWTGEDEQFF
TGTGCCAGTAGTAGCTGGACAGGGGAGGATGAGCAGTTCTTC
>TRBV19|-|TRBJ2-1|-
CASRSRVAEQFF
TGTGCCAGTAGGTCGAGGGTGGCTGAGCAGTTCTTC
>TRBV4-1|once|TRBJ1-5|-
CASSQDLTWNQPQHF
TGCGCCAGCAGCCAAGATCTGACTTGGAATCAGCCCCAGCATTTT
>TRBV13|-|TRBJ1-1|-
CASSRRTGPLGTEAFF
TGTGCCAGCAGCCGACGAACAGGGCCCCTGGGGACTGAAGCTTTCTTT